This is a list of T cell receptor beta chains from one sample in a study of blood T cell repertoires in COVID-19. The protocol was immunoSEQ multiplex PCR, while the TCRdb copy is restricted to in-frame clones and leaves out a portion. This table has more than 150,000 clones, approximately 88% appearing once. The specimen was peripheral blood. These receptors originate from a man aged 35-49 years with acute or convalescent COVID-19. CDR3s include the opening cysteine and the closing phenylalanine or tryptophan. The D gene is left open where the match is weak. Clone size is stated in some rows and not others, as once, few, many or a class when expanded.

clone size,J gene,V gene,D gene,CDR3 protein,CDR3 DNA
.,TRBJ1-1,TRBV20-1,.,CSASLSSLNTEAFF,TGCAGTGCTAGTCTATCTTCGCTGAACACTGAAGCTTTCTTT
.,TRBJ2-3,TRBV4-2,TRBD2,CASSRFTSGDSTDTQYF,TGTGCCAGCAGCCGATTTACGAGCGGGGACTCCACAGATACGCAGTATTTT
.,TRBJ2-5,TRBV9,TRBD2,CASSATAGGAGETQYF,TGTGCCAGCAGCGCAACCGCGGGGGGGGCCGGAGAGACCCAGTACTTC
.,TRBJ1-1,TRBV6-1,TRBD1,CASSEQTGGNTEAFF,TGTGCCAGCAGTGAACAGACAGGGGGGAACACTGAAGCTTTCTTT
once,TRBJ1-4,TRBV5-6,.,CASSLLDTNTNEKLFF,TGTGCCAGCAGCTTGCTCGACACGAACACTAATGAAAAACTGTTTTTT
.,TRBJ2-7,TRBV27,.,CASSLVPPETGPSYEQYF,TGTGCCAGCAGTTTAGTCCCCCCCGAGACAGGACCTTCCTACGAGCAGTACTTC
.,TRBJ1-5,TRBV6-2/TRBV6-3,TRBD1,CASSRDRGYQPQHF,TGTGCCAGCAGTAGGGACAGGGGGTATCAGCCCCAGCATTTT
.,TRBJ2-1,TRBV28,TRBD1,CASSVGGQHEQFF,TGTGCCAGCAGCGTAGGGGGCCAGCATGAGCAGTTCTTC
.,TRBJ2-2,TRBV3-1/TRBV3-2,TRBD2,CASSRPGLAGGELFF,TGTGCCAGCAGCCGCCCGGGACTAGCGGGCGGGGAGCTGTTTTTT
.,TRBJ1-1,TRBV29-1,.,CSVVKGVTEAFF,TGCAGCGTTGTGAAGGGGGTCACTGAAGCTTTCTTT
.,TRBJ2-3,TRBV18,.,CASSPPSTSTDTQYF,TGTGCCAGCTCACCACCGTCGACTAGCACAGATACGCAGTATTTT
.,TRBJ2-1,TRBV28,TRBD1,CASSAGTAFYNEQFF,TGTGCCAGCAGTGCCGGGACAGCCTTTTACAATGAGCAGTTCTTC
.,TRBJ1-4,TRBV7-9,.,CASSLVGGAGEKLFF,TGTGCCAGCAGCTTAGTCGGAGGGGCTGGGGAAAAACTGTTTTTT
.,TRBJ2-5,TRBV6-2/TRBV6-3,TRBD2,CASSRGPRTSGGEALETQYF,TGTGCCAGCAGTCGCGGTCCTCGGACTAGCGGGGGGGAAGCGCTAGAGACCCAGTACTTC
.,TRBJ1-1,TRBV28,.,CASSLGETEAFF,TGTGCCAGCAGTTTAGGTGAGACTGAAGCTTTCTTT
.,TRBJ1-1,TRBV4-1,TRBD1,CASSHPDRVSLGTEAFF,TGCGCCAGCAGCCACCCCGACAGGGTTTCGCTGGGGACTGAAGCTTTCTTT
.,TRBJ1-4,TRBV11-2,TRBD1,CASSKTGGSVEKLFF,TGTGCCAGCAGCAAAACAGGGGGCTCGGTTGAAAAACTGTTTTTT
.,TRBJ2-5,TRBV6-2/TRBV6-3,.,CASSYEASQETQYF,TGTGCCAGCAGTTACGAGGCCAGCCAAGAGACCCAGTACTTC
.,TRBJ2-1,TRBV3-1/TRBV3-2,.,CASSQGERNEQFF,TGTGCCAGCAGCCAAGGGGAGAGGAATGAGCAGTTCTTC
once,TRBJ1-1,TRBV29-1,.,CSVKMQVADTEAFF,TGCAGCGTTAAGATGCAGGTAGCGGACACTGAAGCTTTCTTT
.,TRBJ2-1,TRBV6-5,.,CASSSGSYNEQFF,TGTGCCAGCAGTTCAGGTTCCTACAATGAGCAGTTCTTC
.,TRBJ2-1,TRBV18,TRBD2,CASSEGSGGGQFF,TGTGCCAGCTCAGAGGGGAGCGGGGGAGGACAGTTCTTC
.,TRBJ2-5,TRBV7-3,.,CASSPRGYRQETQYF,TGTGCCAGCAGCCCCCGGGGGTATCGGCAAGAGACCCAGTACTTC
once,TRBJ1-2,TRBV27,TRBD1,CASSLQGGSNYGYTF,TGTGCCAGCAGTTTGCAGGGGGGCTCTAACTATGGCTACACCTTC
.,TRBJ2-1,TRBV5-1,.,CASSWSRGVNEQFF,TGCGCCAGCAGCTGGAGCAGGGGGGTGAATGAGCAGTTCTTC
once,TRBJ1-1,TRBV24-1,.,CATSASRGTEAFF,TGTGCCACCAGTGCTTCCAGGGGCACTGAAGCTTTCTTT
.,TRBJ1-6,TRBV10-3,.,CATGGGDSPLHF,TGTGCCACCGGCGGGGGGGATTCACCCCTCCACTTT
.,TRBJ2-1,TRBV7-9,TRBD2,CASSLPAGGADEQFF,TGTGCCAGCAGCTTGCCAGCGGGGGGGGCGGATGAGCAGTTCTTC
.,TRBJ1-1,TRBV19,TRBD1,CASSLRPDRKSEAFF,TGTGCCAGTAGTCTCCGCCCGGACAGGAAGTCTGAAGCTTTCTTT
.,TRBJ2-3,TRBV6-4,TRBD2,CASSDSAGVTDTQYF,TGTGCCAGCAGTGACTCCGCGGGGGTAACAGATACGCAGTATTTT
.,TRBJ2-3,TRBV7-3,.,CASSRRGADTQYF,TGTGCCAGCAGCAGGAGGGGTGCAGATACGCAGTATTTT